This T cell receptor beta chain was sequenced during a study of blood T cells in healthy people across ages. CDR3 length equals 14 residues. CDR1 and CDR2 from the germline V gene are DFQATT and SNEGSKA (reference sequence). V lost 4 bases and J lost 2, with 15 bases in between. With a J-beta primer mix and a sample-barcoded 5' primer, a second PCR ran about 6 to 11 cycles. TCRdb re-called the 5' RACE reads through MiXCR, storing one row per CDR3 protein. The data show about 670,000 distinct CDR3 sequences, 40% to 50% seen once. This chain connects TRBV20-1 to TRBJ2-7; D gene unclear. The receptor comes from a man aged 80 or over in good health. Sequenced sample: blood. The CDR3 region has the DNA TGCAGTGCTACCGACCCTGCCCCACCCTACGAGCAGTACTTC. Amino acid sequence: CSATDPAPPYEQYF.